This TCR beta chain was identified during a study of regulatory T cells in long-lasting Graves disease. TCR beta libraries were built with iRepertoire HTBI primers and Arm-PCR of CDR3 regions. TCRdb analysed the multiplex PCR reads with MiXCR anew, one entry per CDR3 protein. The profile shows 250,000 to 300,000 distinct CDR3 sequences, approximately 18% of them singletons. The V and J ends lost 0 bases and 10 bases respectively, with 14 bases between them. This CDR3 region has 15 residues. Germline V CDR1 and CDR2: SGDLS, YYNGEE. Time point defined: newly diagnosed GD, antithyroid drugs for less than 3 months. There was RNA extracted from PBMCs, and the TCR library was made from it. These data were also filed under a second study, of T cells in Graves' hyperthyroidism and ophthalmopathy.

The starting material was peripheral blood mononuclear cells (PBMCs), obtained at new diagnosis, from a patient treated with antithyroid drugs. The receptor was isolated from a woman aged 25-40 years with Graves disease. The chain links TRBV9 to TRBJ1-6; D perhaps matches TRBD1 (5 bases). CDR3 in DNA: TGTGCCAGCAGCGTAGACGGCAGGGAAGGCTCACCCCTCCACTTT. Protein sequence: CASSVDGREGSPLHF. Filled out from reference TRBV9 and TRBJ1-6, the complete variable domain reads DSGVTQTPKHLITATGQRVTLRCSPRSGDLSVYWYQQSLDQGLQFLIQYYNGEERAKGNILERFSAQQFPDLHSELNLSSLELGDSALYFCASSVDGREGSPLHFGNGTRLTVT.